This T cell receptor (beta chain) stems from a study of blood T cell repertoires in COVID-19. The protocol was immunoSEQ multiplex PCR, while the TCRdb copy is restricted to in-frame clones and leaves out a portion. The sample shows about 140,000 clones, over 75% of them seen only once. The CDR3 extends over 16 amino acids. Germline CDR1 is MNHNY and CDR2 is SVGAGI (reference sequence). V lost 4 bases to trimming and J lost 6 bases; unmatched junction nucleotides: 5. The genes are TRBV6-6 and TRBJ2-1; 14 bases are shared with TRBD2. Sequencing was carried out using peripheral blood. The sequence was obtained from a human donor in a cohort sampled during active COVID-19. CDR3 residues: CASSWGLAGVFNEQFF. CDR3 nucleotides: TGTGCCAGCAGTTGGGGACTAGCGGGAGTATTCAATGAGCAGTTCTTC.